This record concerns one TCR beta chain sequence. It lacks a known antigen. Base qualities are not provided; no much larger clone lies one nucleotide away. In total, more than 500 healthy bone marrow donors made up the cohort. All cohort members were sampled while nominally healthy, although unrecorded immune exposures were likely present. The donor was CMV seropositive and belonged to the group of 250 to 350 seropositive cohort members. Each donor provided a peripheral blood sample, and peripheral blood mononuclear cells were used for TCR beta sequencing. Genomic DNA was extracted from the blood cell samples with the Qiagen DNeasy Blood Extraction Kit. The CDR3, from cysteine to phenylalanine, totals 15 residues. The sequence is cut down to CDR3 DNA, 45 bases in frame from base 1. Trimming removed 4 bases from V and 4 bases from J, leaving 14 bases between the germline ends. Per the germline V gene, MDHEN is the CDR1 and SYDVKM is the CDR2.

The sample comes from a study of cytomegalovirus exposure and HLA in healthy donors (dated by TCRdb to about 2017). With regard to the full study: An earlier analysis of several hundred of the donors reported 250 to 300 Gb of sequence data and 117 million unique TCR beta sequences from 150 million to 200 million T cells. The study profiled the T cell repertoires of fewer than 850 subjects by immunosequencing and related them to cytomegalovirus serostatus. Across under 500 genotyped donors of the cohort, an average of about 240,000 unique TCR beta nucleotide sequences per donor were sequenced, and around 20% of those sequences were non-productive. Genome-wide SNP genotypes for about 65% of the roughly 670 donors were used in a later genetic analysis, which treated that subset as a discovery cohort. Among the roughly 400 genotyped donors, around 81% belonged to the genetic ancestry cluster associated with self-reported Caucasian donors. An earlier analysis of 450 to 750 of the donors used high-throughput TCR beta sequencing to judge whether each TCR beta V gene segment behaved as functional or pseudogenic. The number of typed donors differed by locus: about 620-640 for A, B, C, DRB1 and DQB1; 500 to 550 for DQA1; approximately 610 for DPA1; and around 470 for DPB1. Every repertoire in the discovery cohort had been generated on one and the same sequencing platform. HLA typing included class I and class II loci at four-digit resolution. The aim of the study was to test whether cataloging public T cell receptors could identify signatures of past pathogen exposure. Donor age, sex, ethnicity and CMV serostatus were compiled together with the repertoire data. Several DR-DQ haplotypes were treated as single units for association and clustering because of strong linkage in the cohort. About 280 gigabases of sequencing data and around 85 million unique TCR sequences made up an early release that covered several hundred HLA-typed donors. In addition to the first cohort of around 670 subjects, a separate validation cohort of over 90 different subjects was used. The study combined high-throughput TCR immunosequencing, statistical association of individual TCRs with disease status, and machine learning to predict cytomegalovirus infection status. A later analysis re-examined previously published TCR beta repertoires from more than 650 donors and added high-resolution HLA genotyping to investigate patterns of TCR occurrence. Rather than drawing on any new phenotypic data, the later analysis identified candidate immune exposures from TCR beta sequences and the way those sequences occurred across donors.

Library generation was performed with the immunoSEQ multiplex PCR assay. For the multiplex PCR, a mixture combining 60 forward primers for TCR Vbeta segments and 13 reverse primers for TCR Jbeta segments was used. A multiplex PCR assay on genomic DNA amplified the CDR3 region of rearranged TCR beta genes. Amplified TCR beta libraries were sequenced as 87-base-pair reads on the Illumina HiSeq System. Per the source publication's procedure: A later analysis counted about 80 million unique TCR beta chains across the 640 or so repertoires, and 9 million to 14 million of these chains were shared by at least two donors. Raw reads were error-corrected and collapsed into unique sequences by a nearest-neighbor algorithm in which closely related sequences were merged to remove PCR and sequencing errors. Alignment of CDR3 sequences to IMGT reference sequences was used to assign V, D and J gene segments. Each retained sequence needed at least a six-nucleotide match to both a V gene segment and a J gene segment. A rearrangement counted as productive if the CDR3 had no stop codons and remained in frame with V and J, and every other rearrangement counted as non-productive. Following IMGT convention, CDR3 was defined as the stretch from the second conserved V-encoded cysteine to the conserved J-encoded phenylalanine. The earlier analysis of around 640 of the donors excluded sequences that lacked an unambiguous match to a single V gene segment. In an earlier analysis of several hundred of the donors, V segments were called functional above 56.7% productive rearrangements and were called segregating when the between-donor standard deviation exceeded 5%. A statistical classification framework was built to diagnose cytomegalovirus status from the catalog of TCR beta chain sequences. In a later analysis, TCR nucleotide sequences were compared against IMGT/GENE-DB human TR gene sequences so that V and J genes could be assigned. A later analysis assigned CDR3 sequences and most-parsimonious VDJ recombination scenarios with the TCRdist pipeline. In a later analysis, each TCR beta chain was defined by its CDR3 amino acid sequence together with its V-gene family, and reads without a unique V-gene family were excluded. In a later analysis, 450 to 600 highly shared, low-generation-probability nucleotide sequences were removed to address suspected cross-contamination and a sequencing artifact. For each public chain, a later analysis derived a clonal expansion index from normalized ranks of inferred template counts within each repertoire. In a later analysis, generation probabilities were computed using a VDJ recombination model fitted to out-of-frame rearrangements, and the results were checked against IGoR. In a later analysis, hypergeometric tests were used to score TCR-TCR, TCR-HLA and TCR-CMV co-occurrence, with a repertoire-size bias correction applied to TCR pairs. In a later analysis, false discovery rates were estimated by permuting HLA or CMV assignments 20 times. In a later analysis, co-occurring TCRs were grouped using DBSCAN, with TCRdist sequence similarity added in when clustering inside HLA-allele-positive subsets. Co-occurrence clustering excluded repertoires with fewer than 30,000 or more than 120,000 public chains, plus five with anomalous nucleotide sharing. Here the immuneACCESS table is served through TCRdb, limited to in-frame sequences with V and J called. Missing clones are a known gap in these copies; in checked studies unresolved V genes cover under half, and the rest lacks a known reason. The DNA was the basis for D and trimming; V, J and clone size are from that table. Here the sample has around 110,000 clones; 82% occur a single time. The ten most abundant clones make up approximately 2.6% of the sample.

Paper-wide results and their limitations: Cytomegalovirus status was reported to be diagnosed by the classifier with high specificity and sensitivity in both the original and validation cohorts. An association between a missense DCLRE1C variant and V-gene and J-gene trimming of TCR beta chains was found in a later genetic analysis and replicated in an independent cohort. In a later analysis, several top co-occurrence clusters were reported to appear linked to parvovirus B19, influenza, CMV and Epstein-Barr virus. An earlier analysis of 450 to 750 of the donors showed that most TCR beta V segments appeared in productive rearrangements either about 87% or about 30% of the time, which broadly matched IMGT annotations. According to a later analysis, most CMV-associated TCR beta chains appeared to be HLA-restricted, and the HLA associations seemed to be driven largely by CMV exposure. A later analysis found that HLA-associated TCR beta chains were more clonally expanded and had lower generation probabilities than equally common non-associated chains. The sequencing pipeline was judged likely to have produced a cluster of highly shared sequence variants as a technical artifact. HLA typing was unavailable for some donors at each locus, so association tests used only the typed subset. Most TCR sequences were seen in very few donors, while some public TCRs were found in many individuals. Assigning TCR associations to individual alleles was difficult when HLA alleles, especially DR and DQ, strongly co-occurred. The cohort was sequenced for TCR beta chains only, and without alpha or paired-chain data the features that could be detected were limited. About 17 rarely observed V segments, including chromosome 9 orphons, were excluded from the earlier analysis of a few hundred of the donors because counts were too low. The 87-base-pair reads could not distinguish some IMGT-functional V segments, including TRBV6-2 and TRBV6-3, so those segments were excluded. Sequencing depth was assumed to be roughly uniform across donors in the presence/absence analyses, though that assumption may not hold. Compared with the approximately 600-donor mean, donors in an Asian-associated ancestry cluster had fewer N-insertions in productive TCRs, according to a later genetic analysis. The authors suggested that the approach could potentially be generalized to other disease states and immunological phenotypes. A later analysis found that TCR association rates varied across HLA loci, with DRB1 alleles showing the most associated TCRs and HLA-C alleles the fewest. At a false discovery rate of 0.05, a later analysis linked about 17,000 TCR beta sequences to specific HLA alleles. In the study, approximately 150 TCR beta chains were listed as associated with cytomegalovirus. In vitro tests confirmed that a few of the cytomegalovirus-associated TCR beta chains recognize cytomegalovirus antigens. A further reported finding was that TCR beta sequences accurately predicted the HLA-A and HLA-B alleles for most subjects in the first cohort. Correlated functional status among segregating V segments might reflect linkage disequilibrium, but an unknown experimental factor could not be ruled out. Immune exposure information for the cohort was limited to CMV serostatus.

The material sequenced was PBMCs. The rearranged segments are TRBV28 and TRBJ1-3; TRBD1 could be the D gene, as 6 bases match. This TCR was sampled from a young man in good health and CMV-seropositive. The DNA sequence reads TGTGCCAGCAGTTCCGCGGGGGCAGGAGGAAACACCATATATTTT. The translation is CASSSAGAGGNTIYF.